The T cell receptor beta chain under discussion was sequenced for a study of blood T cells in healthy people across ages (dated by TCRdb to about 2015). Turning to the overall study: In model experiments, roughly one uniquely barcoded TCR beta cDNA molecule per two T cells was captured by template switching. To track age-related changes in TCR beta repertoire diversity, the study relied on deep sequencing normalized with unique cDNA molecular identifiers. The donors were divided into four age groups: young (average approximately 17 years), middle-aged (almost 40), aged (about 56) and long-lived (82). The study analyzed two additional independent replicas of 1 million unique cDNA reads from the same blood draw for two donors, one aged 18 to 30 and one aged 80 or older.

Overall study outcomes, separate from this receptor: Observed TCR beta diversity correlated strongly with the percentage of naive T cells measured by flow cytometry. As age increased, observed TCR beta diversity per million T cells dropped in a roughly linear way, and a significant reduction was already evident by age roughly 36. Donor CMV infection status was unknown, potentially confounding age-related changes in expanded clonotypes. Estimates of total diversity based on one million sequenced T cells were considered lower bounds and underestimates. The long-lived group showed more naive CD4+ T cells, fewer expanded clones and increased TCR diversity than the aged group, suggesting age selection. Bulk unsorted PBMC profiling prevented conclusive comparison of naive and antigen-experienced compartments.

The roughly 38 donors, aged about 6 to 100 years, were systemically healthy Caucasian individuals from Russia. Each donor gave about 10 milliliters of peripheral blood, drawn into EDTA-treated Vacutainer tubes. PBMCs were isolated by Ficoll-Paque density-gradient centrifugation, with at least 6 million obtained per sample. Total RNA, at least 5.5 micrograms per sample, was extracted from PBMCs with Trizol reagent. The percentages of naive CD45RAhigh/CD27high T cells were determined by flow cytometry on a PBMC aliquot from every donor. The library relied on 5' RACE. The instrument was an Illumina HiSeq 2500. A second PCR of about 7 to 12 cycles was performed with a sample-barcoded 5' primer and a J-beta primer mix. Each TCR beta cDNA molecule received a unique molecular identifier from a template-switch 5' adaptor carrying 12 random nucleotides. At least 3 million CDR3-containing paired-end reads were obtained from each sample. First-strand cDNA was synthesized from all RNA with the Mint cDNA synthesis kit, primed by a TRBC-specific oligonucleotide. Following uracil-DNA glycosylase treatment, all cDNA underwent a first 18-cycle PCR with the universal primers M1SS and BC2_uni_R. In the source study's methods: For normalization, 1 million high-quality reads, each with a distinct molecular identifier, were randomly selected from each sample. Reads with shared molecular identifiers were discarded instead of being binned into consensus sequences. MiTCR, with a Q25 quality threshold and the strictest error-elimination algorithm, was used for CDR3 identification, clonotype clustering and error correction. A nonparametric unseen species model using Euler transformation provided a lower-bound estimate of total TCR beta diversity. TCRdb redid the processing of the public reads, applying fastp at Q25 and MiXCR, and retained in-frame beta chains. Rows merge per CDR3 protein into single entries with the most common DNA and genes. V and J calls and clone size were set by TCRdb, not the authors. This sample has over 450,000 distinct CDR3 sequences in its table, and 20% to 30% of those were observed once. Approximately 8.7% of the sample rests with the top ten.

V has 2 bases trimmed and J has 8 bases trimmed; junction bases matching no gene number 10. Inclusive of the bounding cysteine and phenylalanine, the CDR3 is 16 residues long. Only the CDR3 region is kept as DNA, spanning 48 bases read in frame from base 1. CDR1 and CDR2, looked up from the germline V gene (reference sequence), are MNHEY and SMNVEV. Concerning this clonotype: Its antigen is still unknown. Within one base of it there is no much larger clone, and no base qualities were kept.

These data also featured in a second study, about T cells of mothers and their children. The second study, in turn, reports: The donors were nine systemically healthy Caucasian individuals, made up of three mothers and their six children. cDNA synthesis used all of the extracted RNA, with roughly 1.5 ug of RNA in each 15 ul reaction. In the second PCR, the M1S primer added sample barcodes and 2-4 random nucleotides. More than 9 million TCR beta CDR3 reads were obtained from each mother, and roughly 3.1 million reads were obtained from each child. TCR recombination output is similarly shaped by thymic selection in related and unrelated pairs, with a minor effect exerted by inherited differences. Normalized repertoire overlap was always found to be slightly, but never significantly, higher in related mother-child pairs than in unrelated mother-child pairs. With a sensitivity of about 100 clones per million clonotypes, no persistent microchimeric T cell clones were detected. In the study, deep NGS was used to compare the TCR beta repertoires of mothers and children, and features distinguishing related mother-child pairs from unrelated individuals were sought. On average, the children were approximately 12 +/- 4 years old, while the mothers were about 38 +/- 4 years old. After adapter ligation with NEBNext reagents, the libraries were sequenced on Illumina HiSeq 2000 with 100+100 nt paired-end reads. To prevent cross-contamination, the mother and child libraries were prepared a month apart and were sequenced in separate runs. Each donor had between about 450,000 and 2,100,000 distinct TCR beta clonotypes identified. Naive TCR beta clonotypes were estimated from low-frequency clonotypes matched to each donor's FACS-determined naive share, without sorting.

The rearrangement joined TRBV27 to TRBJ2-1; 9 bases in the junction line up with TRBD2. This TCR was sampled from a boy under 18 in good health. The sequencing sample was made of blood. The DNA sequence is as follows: TGTGCCAGCAGTTTAGGGCTAGCGGGATTTTTAGATGAGCAGTTCTTC. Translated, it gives CASSLGLAGFLDEQFF.